The clone carrying this T cell receptor (beta chain) has only a few counts. The source of the sample is a study of T-cell memory formation after mild COVID-19. The V end was cut by 1 base, the J end by 7 bases, with 11 bases between. This CDR3 spans 13 amino acids. TCRdb itself ran the 5' RACE reads through MiXCR, one entry per CDR3 protein. The table includes about 400,000 distinct CDR3 sequences, about 20% detected once. Specimen: PBMCs or a T cell subset sorted from them (not recorded which). The TCR was taken from a man younger than 35 who had mild COVID-19 (a few samples of this study predate the infection). Cell type and time point are not known. This rearrangement joins TRBV12-3 or TRBV12-4 to TRBJ2-7; D gene unclear. The CDR3 here is CASSLGRFEEQYF. The DNA for the CDR3 is TGTGCCAGCAGTTTAGGCCGTTTCGAAGAGCAGTACTTC.